This TCR beta chain was identified during a study of blood T cell repertoires in COVID-19. Overall study: Sources were T cells, B-cell-depleted T cells, or PBMCs; the material itself was cDNA or gDNA.

This CDR3 comprises 14 residues. Unmatched junction bases numbered 1, after V lost 2 bases and J lost 3 bases. Looked up from germline, CDR1 is MDHEN and CDR2 is SYDVKM. Produced via immunoSEQ multiplex PCR; TCRdb's table is partial and in-frame only. Of more than 150,000 clones listed, 70% to 85% are singletons. All recovered Cohort 3 donors got two negative PCRs, got clearance, or saw symptom resolution. This clone was observed a single time. The sample taken for sequencing was PBMCs or T cells enriched from blood (not recorded which). The V and J genes are TRBV28 and TRBJ2-7, with TRBD2 matching over 10 bases. The sequence derives from a woman aged 45-59 years who had recovered from COVID-19. The CDR3 is CASSLSGRVYEQYF. Written as DNA, the CDR3 is TGTGCCAGCAGTTTAAGCGGGAGGGTCTACGAGCAGTACTTC.